A selection of T cell receptor beta chains follows, all from one sample in a study of T cell clones after liver transplantation. TCRdb keeps only in-frame clones here, not all; method: immunoSEQ multiplex PCR. The repertoire holds around 15,000 clones, with more than 70% as singletons. The starting material was CD8+ T cells from blood, obtained approximately 50 months after liver transplant. The receptors were sampled from a human patient who received a liver transplant. Among the T cells, some may be from the graft donor. Each CDR3 is given with its conserved first and last residue. A D gene is named only where the DNA matches it firmly. Where a row states a size, it is once, few, many or the class of an expanded clone; other rows omit it.

d_call j_call v_call clone_size cdr3_nt cdr3_aa
TRBD2 TRBJ2-3 TRBV11-2 - TGTGCCAGCAAACCGACATCGGGCGGGAGAGATACGCAGTATTTT CASKPTSGGRDTQYF
TRBD1 TRBJ1-6 TRBV4-1 - TGCGCCAGCAGCCAGGACAGGGGCACCTATAATTCACCCCTCCACTTT CASSQDRGTYNSPLHF
- TRBJ2-3 TRBV7-9 - TGTGCCAGCAGCTTCGGGGGACCAGATACGCAGTATTTT CASSFGGPDTQYF
TRBD2 TRBJ2-1 TRBV4-1 - TGCGCCAGCAGCCAAGTTAGCGGGGGGGCCGGTGAGCAGTTCTTC CASSQVSGGAGEQFF
- TRBJ1-6 TRBV4-3 few TGCGCCAGCAGCCAAGCATCCTACAGGGAACCCCTCCACTTT CASSQASYREPLHF
- TRBJ2-6 TRBV27 - TGTGCCAGCAGTAAAACCGGGACACATTACTCTGGGGCCAACGTCCTGACTTTC CASSKTGTHYSGANVLTF
- TRBJ2-1 TRBV7-3 - TGTGCCAGCAGCCCTGGGGACTTCTCCTACAATGAGCAGTTCTTC CASSPGDFSYNEQFF
- TRBJ1-2 TRBV6-5 - TGTGCCAGCAGTTACGGGCAGGGGTTTCGTTATGGCTACACCTTC CASSYGQGFRYGYTF
TRBD2 TRBJ2-7 TRBV4-1 once TGCGCCAGCAGCCTCCTAATGACTAGCGGAGTTCCCTACGAGCAGTACTTC CASSLLMTSGVPYEQYF
TRBD1 TRBJ1-5 TRBV27 - TGTGCCAGCAGCATAGGGACAGTAAATCAGCCCCAGCATTTT CASSIGTVNQPQHF
- TRBJ1-1 TRBV29-1 - TGCAGCGTTGACGGGTACGGACCGTTAGGATACACTGAAGCTTTCTTT CSVDGYGPLGYTEAFF
- TRBJ1-1 TRBV9 - TGTGCCAGCAGCGTAGCTTTTGGGGCGAACACTGAAGCTTTCTTT CASSVAFGANTEAFF
- TRBJ1-4 TRBV30 - TGTGCCTGGAGTGTTTTCGAGTTCGGCAATGAAAAACTGTTTTTT CAWSVFEFGNEKLFF
- TRBJ2-1 TRBV10-2 - TGCGCCAGCAGTGAGTCTGGGGGGGCCAGCTACAATGAGCAGTTCTTC CASSESGGASYNEQFF
TRBD2 TRBJ2-1 TRBV5-4 - TGTGCCAGCAGGTTAGCGGGGGGGAGGGACAATGAGCAGTTCTTC CASRLAGGRDNEQFF
TRBD2 TRBJ2-5 TRBV11-2 - TGTGCCAGCAGCTTACCCTACCGATGGACTAGACAAGAGACCCAGTACTTC CASSLPYRWTRQETQYF
TRBD1 TRBJ1-2 TRBV9 few TGTGCCAGCAGCGTAGATATTCGACAGGGGGCTAACTATGGCTACACCTTC CASSVDIRQGANYGYTF
- TRBJ1-1 TRBV19 - TGTGCCAGTAGTATTGGGGTGCGGATGAACACTGAAGCTTTCTTT CASSIGVRMNTEAFF
- TRBJ2-2 TRBV7-9 - TGTGCCAGCAGCTTAAGAGGGGAGAACACCGGGGAGCTGTTTTTT CASSLRGENTGELFF
- TRBJ1-2 TRBV2 - TGTGCCAGCAATGAGGGGCTGGACTATGGCTACACCTTC CASNEGLDYGYTF
- TRBJ2-7 TRBV4-1 - TGCGCCAGCAGCCAAGGTTCGGACCGCCTCACCTACGAGCAGTACTTC CASSQGSDRLTYEQYF
- TRBJ1-5 TRBV25-1 - TGTGCCAGCAGTGGGGCAGGCCATCAGCCCCAGCATTTT CASSGAGHQPQHF
TRBD1 TRBJ2-2 TRBV28 - TGTGCCAGCACGCTCCTGGGACAGGGGTTCATGACCGGGGAGCTGTTTTTT CASTLLGQGFMTGELFF
- TRBJ2-2 TRBV7-9 - TGTGCCAGCAGCTTTACCGGGGAGCTGTTTTTT CASSFTGELFF
- TRBJ2-7 TRBV7-9 - TGTGCCAGCAGCACCAGGGGATTCTACGAGCAGTACTTC CASSTRGFYEQYF
TRBD1 TRBJ2-7 TRBV7-9 - TGTGCCAGCAGCCAGGGGGCAAACTTCTACGAGCAGTACTTC CASSQGANFYEQYF
TRBD1 TRBJ1-2 TRBV7-3 - TGTGCCAGCAGCAACTCCGACAGGGGCTATGGCTACACCTTC CASSNSDRGYGYTF
TRBD2 TRBJ2-2 TRBV6-4 few TGTGCCAGCAGTGAACGGGGGGGCACCGGGGAGCTGTTTTTT CASSERGGTGELFF
TRBD2 TRBJ2-3 TRBV2 - TGTGCCAGCAGTGTTCTAGCGGGGGAGATCACAGATACGCAGTATTTT CASSVLAGEITDTQYF
- TRBJ2-1 TRBV5-6 - TGTGCCAGCAGCTTGGGCGTTAGGAATGAGCAGTTCTTC CASSLGVRNEQFF
TRBD2 TRBJ2-1 TRBV14 - TGTGCCAGCAGCCCCTACGGGACTATATTGGGTGATGAGCAGTTCTTC CASSPYGTILGDEQFF
TRBD1 TRBJ1-5 TRBV4-3 - TGCGCCAGCAGCCAAGATGACAGGGGCCCTCAGCCCCAGCATTTT CASSQDDRGPQPQHF
TRBD1 TRBJ2-2 TRBV6-5 - TGTGCCAGCAGTTACTCCAGGACAGGGAGGATCGGGGAGCTGTTTTTT CASSYSRTGRIGELFF
TRBD2 TRBJ2-3 TRBV5-4 - TGTGCCAGCACCCGGCTAGCGGATTTCACAGATACGCAGTATTTT CASTRLADFTDTQYF
- TRBJ2-1 TRBV27 - TGTGCCAGCAGTTTATATGGCGGCAGCTCCTACAATGAGCAGTTCTTC CASSLYGGSSYNEQFF
- TRBJ1-1 TRBV9 medium-sized TGTGCCAGCAGCGGGGGTGTTGGAGCTTTCTTT CASSGGVGAFF
- TRBJ2-1 TRBV7-3 - TGTGCCAGCAGCTTCAGGGGGGGGACCAACAATGAGCAGTTCTTC CASSFRGGTNNEQFF
TRBD2 TRBJ2-3 TRBV9 - TGTGCCAGCACAGGGACTAGCGGGATGACGACAGATACGCAGTATTTT CASTGTSGMTTDTQYF
- TRBJ2-2 TRBV10-1 once TGCGCCAGCAGGCCCGACGAGAACACCGGGGAGCTGTTTTTT CASRPDENTGELFF
- TRBJ1-6 TRBV6-1 once TGTGCCAGCAGTATGGACGGGAAAAATTCACCCCTCCACTTT CASSMDGKNSPLHF
- TRBJ1-4 TRBV13 medium-sized TGTGCCAGCAGCTCACCCGCGGGGCCGGGGGAAAAACTGTTTTTT CASSSPAGPGEKLFF
- TRBJ2-7 TRBV19 - TGTGCCAGTAGTATAGATGGGGGGCGCATCTACGAGCAGTACTTC CASSIDGGRIYEQYF
- TRBJ2-1 TRBV27 - TGTGCCAGCAGCTTTCAGGGATCTTACCCCTACAATGAGCAGTTCTTC CASSFQGSYPYNEQFF
- TRBJ2-1 TRBV27 - TGTGCCAGCAGTTTTGGCCGGAATCTGGATGAGCAGTTCTTC CASSFGRNLDEQFF
TRBD1 TRBJ2-1 TRBV5-5 - TGTGCCAGCAGCTTACGCACAGGGGGCGACCTCTACAATGAGCAGTTCTTC CASSLRTGGDLYNEQFF
- TRBJ1-1 TRBV19 - TGTGCCAGTAGTCCCCCATCGGGACTCCTCCTCATGAACACTGAAGCTTTCTTT CASSPPSGLLLMNTEAFF
TRBD1 TRBJ2-3 TRBV19 once TGTGCCAGTAGTGCAACAGGGACAGGGCAGGCAGATACGCAGTATTTT CASSATGTGQADTQYF
- TRBJ1-5 TRBV6-1 - TGTGCCAGCAGTGAAACAGGCTTTAGCAATCAGCCCCAGCATTTT CASSETGFSNQPQHF
- TRBJ1-2 TRBV28 - TGTGCCAGCAGTGTCGGACTGGAGGGCTACACCTTC CASSVGLEGYTF
- TRBJ1-3 TRBV30 once TGTGCCTGGATCCCCGGGACCTCTGGAAACACCATATATTTT CAWIPGTSGNTIYF
- TRBJ1-1 TRBV5-1 once TGCGCCAGCAGCCCGGGTGGGACGGCAGAAGCTTTCTTT CASSPGGTAEAFF
- TRBJ1-4 TRBV28 - TGTGCCAGCAGTTTTCCCCTTTGGCAAACAACTAATGAAAAACTGTTTTTT CASSFPLWQTTNEKLFF
- TRBJ2-3 TRBV27 - TGTGCCAGCAGTTTATTAGCGCCCACAGATACGCAGTATTTT CASSLLAPTDTQYF